The clone carrying this T cell receptor beta chain appeared a few times. The target antigen is unknown. The data derive from a study of T cell responses to AZD1222 COVID-19 vaccine. Assay used: immunoSEQ multiplex PCR; TCRdb lists only in-frame clones, some missing. The table has about 120,000 clones, 85% to 95% seen once; the top ten hold about 3%. Study results and limitations: Just 5 or 6 AZD1222 recipients tested seropositive at baseline.

Germline CDR1 reads SGDLS; CDR2 reads YYNGEE. The CDR3 runs 15 residues. J was trimmed by 7 bases and V by 4 bases; bases with no gene match: 4. The sample in question was peripheral blood, obtained on day 0 of AZD1222 vaccination. This TCR came from an adult in good health. The chain combines TRBV9 with TRBJ2-1; 14 positions agree with TRBD2. In DNA, the CDR3 is TGTGCCAGCAGCAAAGGGACTAGCGGGAGTAATGAGCAGTTCTTC. As protein: CASSKGTSGSNEQFF.